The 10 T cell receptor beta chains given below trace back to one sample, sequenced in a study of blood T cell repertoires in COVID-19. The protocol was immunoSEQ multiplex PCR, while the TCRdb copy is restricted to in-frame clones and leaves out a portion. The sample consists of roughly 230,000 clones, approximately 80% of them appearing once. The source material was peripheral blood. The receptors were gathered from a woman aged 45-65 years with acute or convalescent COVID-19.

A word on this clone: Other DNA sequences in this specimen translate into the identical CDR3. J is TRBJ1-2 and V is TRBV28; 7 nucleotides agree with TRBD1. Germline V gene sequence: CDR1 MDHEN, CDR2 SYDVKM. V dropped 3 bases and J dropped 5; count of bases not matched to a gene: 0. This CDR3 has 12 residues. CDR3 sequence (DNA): TGTGCCAGCAGTTTGACAGGGTATGGCTACACCTTC. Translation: CASSLTGYGYTF.

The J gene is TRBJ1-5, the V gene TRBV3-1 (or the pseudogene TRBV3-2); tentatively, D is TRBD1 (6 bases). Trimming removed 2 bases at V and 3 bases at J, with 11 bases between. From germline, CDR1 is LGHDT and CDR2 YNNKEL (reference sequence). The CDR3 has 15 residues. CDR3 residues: CASSQSAGANQPQHF. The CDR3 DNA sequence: TGTGCCAGCAGCCAAAGCGCAGGGGCCAATCAGCCCCAGCATTTT.

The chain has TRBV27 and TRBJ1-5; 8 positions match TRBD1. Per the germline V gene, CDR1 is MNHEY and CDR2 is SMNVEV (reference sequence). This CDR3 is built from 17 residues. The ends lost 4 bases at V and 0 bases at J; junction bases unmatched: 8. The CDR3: CASSSGQEFYSNQPQHF. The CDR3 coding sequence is TGTGCCAGCAGTTCGGGACAGGAATTTTATAGCAATCAGCCCCAGCATTTT.

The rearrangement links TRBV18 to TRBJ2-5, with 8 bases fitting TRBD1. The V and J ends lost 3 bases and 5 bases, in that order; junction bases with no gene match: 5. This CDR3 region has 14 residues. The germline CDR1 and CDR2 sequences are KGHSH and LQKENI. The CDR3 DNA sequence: TGTGCCAGCTCACCCAGGGGGCGCGGGGAGACCCAGTACTTC. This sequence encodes CASSPRGRGETQYF.

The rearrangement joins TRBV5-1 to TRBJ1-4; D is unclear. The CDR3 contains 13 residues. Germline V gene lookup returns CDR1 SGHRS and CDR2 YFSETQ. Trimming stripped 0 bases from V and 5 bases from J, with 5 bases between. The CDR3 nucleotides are TGCGCCAGCAGCTTGGGGCAGAATGAAAAACTGTTTTTT. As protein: CASSLGQNEKLFF.

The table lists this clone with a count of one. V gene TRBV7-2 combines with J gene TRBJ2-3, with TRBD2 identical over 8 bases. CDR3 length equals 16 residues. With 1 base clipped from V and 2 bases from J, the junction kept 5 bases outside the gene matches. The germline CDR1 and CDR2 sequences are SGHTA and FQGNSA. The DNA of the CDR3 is TGTGCCAGCAGCTTAGTGTCTAGCGGGTACACAGATACGCAGTATTTT. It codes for CASSLVSSGYTDTQYF.

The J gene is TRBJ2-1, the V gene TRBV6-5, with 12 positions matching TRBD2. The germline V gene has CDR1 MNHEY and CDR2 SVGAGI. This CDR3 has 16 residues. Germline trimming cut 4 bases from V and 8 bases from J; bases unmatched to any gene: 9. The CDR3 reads CASSSNLAGGPHEQFF. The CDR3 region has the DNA TGTGCCAGCAGTTCGAATCTAGCGGGAGGGCCCCATGAGCAGTTCTTC.

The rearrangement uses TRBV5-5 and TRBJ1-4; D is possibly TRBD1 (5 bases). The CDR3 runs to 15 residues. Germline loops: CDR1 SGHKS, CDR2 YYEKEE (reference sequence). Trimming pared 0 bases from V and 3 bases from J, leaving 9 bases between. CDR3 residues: CASSLGPGPNEKLFF. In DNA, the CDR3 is TGTGCCAGCAGCTTGGGCCCAGGGCCTAATGAAAAACTGTTTTTT.

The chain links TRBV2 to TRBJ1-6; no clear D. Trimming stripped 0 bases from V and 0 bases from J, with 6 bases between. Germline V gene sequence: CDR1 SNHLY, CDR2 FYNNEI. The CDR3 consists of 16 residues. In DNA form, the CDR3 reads TGTGCCAGCAGTGAAGCCCCTCCCTCCTATAATTCACCCCTCCACTTT. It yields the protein CASSEAPPSYNSPLHF.

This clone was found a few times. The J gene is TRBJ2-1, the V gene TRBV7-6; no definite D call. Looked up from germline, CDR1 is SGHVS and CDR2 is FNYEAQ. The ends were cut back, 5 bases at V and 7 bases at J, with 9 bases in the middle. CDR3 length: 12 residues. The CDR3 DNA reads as TGTGCCAGCAGCCATAACAGTAATGAGCAGTTCTTC. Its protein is CASSHNSNEQFF. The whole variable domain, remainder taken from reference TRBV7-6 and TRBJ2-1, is GAGVSQSPRYKVTKRGQDVALRCDPISGHVSLYWYRQALGQGPEFLTYFNYEAQQDKSGLPNDRFSAERPEGSISTLTIQRTEQRDSAMYRCASSHNSNEQFFGPGTRLTVL.